Sequencing of this TCR beta chain was carried out in a study of T cells in Graves' hyperthyroidism and ophthalmopathy. Findings of the study overall: Blood shared most expanded thyroid clonotypes above 0.001.

Clinical symptoms, serum thyroxine and TRAb, thyroid ultrasound and orbital computed tomography were used for the diagnoses. PBMCs were collected from a roughly 10 ml volume of fresh peripheral blood. Points on this clonotype: Its antigen is currently unknown. A read error may be the cause here, since a much bigger clone is one base away.

Trimming removed 4 bases from V and 10 bases from J; junction bases left unmatched: 7. This CDR3 contains 13 residues. From germline, CDR1 is LGHDT and CDR2 YNNKEL (reference sequence). RNA transcripts were the template for amplifying TCR beta CDR3 regions. Initially, a first-round RT-PCR of the TCR CDR3 employed the HTBI primer set. Each CDR3 protein is one row after TCRdb ran MiXCR on the multiplex PCR reads. In the table there are about 640,000 distinct CDR3 sequences, about 20% of which are singletons. This TCR was recovered from a young man with Graves' ophthalmopathy. V is TRBV3-1 and J is TRBJ2-1; 7 positions agree with TRBD1. The source material was blood. The CDR3 bases are TGTGCCAGCAGCCCGACAGGGCCGGACGAGCAGTTCTTC. Translated: CASSPTGPDEQFF.